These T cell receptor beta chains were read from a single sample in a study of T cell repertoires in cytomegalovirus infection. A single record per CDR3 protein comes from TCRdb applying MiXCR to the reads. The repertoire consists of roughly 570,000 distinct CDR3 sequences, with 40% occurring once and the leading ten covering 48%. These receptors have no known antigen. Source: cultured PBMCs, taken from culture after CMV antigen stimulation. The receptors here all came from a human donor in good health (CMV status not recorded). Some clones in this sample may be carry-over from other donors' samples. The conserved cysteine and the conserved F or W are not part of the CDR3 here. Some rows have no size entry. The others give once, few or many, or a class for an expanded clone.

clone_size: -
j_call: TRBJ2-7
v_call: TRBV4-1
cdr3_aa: ASSQDKRGAWTGGSYEQY

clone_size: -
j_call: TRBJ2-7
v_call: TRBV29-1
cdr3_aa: SVAGQGRSPGEQY

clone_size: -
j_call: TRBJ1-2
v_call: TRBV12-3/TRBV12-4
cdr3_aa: ASSPPDRFYGYT

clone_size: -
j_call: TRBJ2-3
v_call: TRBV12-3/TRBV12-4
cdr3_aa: ASSAQYGTVPSTDTQY

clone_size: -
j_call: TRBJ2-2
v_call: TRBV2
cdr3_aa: ASREREGTGELF

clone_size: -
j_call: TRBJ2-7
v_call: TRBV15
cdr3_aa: ATSRGAIYEQY

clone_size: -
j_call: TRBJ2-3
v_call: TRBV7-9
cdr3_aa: ASSPAASRVDTQY

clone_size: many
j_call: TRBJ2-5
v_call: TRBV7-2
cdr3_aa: ASSLGSGQGLETQY

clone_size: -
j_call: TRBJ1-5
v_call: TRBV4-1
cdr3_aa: ASSQGQSRGNQPQH

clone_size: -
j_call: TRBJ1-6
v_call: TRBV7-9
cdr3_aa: ASSSSVAGGSPLH

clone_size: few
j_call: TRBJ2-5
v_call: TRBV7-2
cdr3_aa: ASSRTGTAGPQY

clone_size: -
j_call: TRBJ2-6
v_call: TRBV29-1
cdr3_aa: SVLGPRSGANVLT

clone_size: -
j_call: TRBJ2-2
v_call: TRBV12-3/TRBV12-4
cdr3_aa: ASSAPGGPTGELF

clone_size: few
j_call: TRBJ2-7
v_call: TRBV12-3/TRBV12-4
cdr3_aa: ASSWRGESSYEQY

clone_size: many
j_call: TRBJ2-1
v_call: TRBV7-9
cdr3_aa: ASSVRDSYNEQF

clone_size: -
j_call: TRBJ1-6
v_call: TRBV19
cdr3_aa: ASSSSGIFRSSYNSPLH

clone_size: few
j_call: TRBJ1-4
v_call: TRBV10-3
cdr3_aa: AISGRGTNEKLF

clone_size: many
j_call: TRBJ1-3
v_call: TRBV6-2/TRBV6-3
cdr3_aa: ASSWTGKTGNTIY

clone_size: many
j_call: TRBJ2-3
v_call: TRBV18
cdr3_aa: ASSPPGADTQY

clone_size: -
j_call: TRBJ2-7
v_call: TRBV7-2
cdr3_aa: ASSFGQGTPGY

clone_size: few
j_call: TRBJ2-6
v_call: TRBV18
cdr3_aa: ASSPFGANVLT

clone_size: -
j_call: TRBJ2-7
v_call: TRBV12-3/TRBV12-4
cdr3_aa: ASSYSPTSGGSYEQY

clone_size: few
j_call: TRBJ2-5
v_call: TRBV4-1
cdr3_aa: ASSQALGETQY

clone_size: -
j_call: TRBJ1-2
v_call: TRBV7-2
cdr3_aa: ASSGMTASYGYT

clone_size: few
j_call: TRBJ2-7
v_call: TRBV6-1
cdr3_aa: ASSTQFGGIAYEQY

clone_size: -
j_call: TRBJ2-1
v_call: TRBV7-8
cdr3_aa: ASSLAVGQYNEQF

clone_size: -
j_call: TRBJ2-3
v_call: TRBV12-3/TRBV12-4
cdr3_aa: ASSLGRLPTDTQY

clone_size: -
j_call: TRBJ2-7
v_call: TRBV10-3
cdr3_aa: AIGTGGSEQY

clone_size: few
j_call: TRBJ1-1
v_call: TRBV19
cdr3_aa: ASSTAGTGTLGMNTEAF

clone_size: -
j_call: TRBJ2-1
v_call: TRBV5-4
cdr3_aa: ASSLELAVIDNEQF

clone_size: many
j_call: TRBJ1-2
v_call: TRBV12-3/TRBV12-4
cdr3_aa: ASSLGQLNYGYT

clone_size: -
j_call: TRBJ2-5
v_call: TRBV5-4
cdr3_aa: ASTTGTRETQY

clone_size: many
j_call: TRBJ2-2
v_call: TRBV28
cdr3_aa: ASSSGPAFFGTGELF

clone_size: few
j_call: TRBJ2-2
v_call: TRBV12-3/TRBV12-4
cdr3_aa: ASSSGSGELF

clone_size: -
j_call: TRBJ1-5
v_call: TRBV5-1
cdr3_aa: ASSLGTAGLDSFQH

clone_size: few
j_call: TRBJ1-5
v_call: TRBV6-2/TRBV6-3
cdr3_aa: ASSWTWRNQPQH

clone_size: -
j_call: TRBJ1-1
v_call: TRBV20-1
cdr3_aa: SPTIQGRTEAF

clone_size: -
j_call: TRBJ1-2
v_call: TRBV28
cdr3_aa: ASSPTGGFYGYT